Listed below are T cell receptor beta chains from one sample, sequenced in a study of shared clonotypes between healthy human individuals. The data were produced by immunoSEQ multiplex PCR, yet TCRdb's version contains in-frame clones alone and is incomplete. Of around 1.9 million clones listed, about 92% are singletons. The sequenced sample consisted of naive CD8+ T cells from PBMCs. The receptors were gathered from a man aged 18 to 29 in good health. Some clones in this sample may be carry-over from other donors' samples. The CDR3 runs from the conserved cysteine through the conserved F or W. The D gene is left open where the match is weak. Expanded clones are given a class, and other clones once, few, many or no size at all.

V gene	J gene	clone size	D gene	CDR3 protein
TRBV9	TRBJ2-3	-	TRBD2	CASSLGGSGSTDTQYF
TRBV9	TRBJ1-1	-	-	CASSAHGTSEAFF
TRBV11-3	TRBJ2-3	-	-	CASSPGRSDTQYF
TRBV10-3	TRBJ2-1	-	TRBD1	CAISEGRQGLIYNEQFF
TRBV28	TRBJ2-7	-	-	CASTPPQGSHEQYF
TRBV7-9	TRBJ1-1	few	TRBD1	CASTGTVRSNTEAFF
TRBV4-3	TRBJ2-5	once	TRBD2	CASSPLLAGEETQYF
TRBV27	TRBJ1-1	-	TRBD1	CASSPPLRQGYTEAFF
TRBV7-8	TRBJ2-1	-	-	CASSSPAPPDNEQFF
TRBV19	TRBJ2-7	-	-	CASSPFIGSYEQYF
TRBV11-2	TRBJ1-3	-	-	CASSPTVSGNTIYF
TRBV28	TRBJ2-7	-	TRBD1	CASGFDAGQGTYEQYF
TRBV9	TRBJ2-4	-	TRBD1	CASSVEGQLKNIQYF
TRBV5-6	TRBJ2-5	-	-	CASSQRHIQETQYF
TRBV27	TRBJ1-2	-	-	CASSLSRAFGYTF
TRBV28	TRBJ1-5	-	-	CASTFRTGWNQPQHF
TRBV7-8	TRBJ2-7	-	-	CASSSPLSGAVADEQYF
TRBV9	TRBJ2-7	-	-	CASSVGAGHYEQYF
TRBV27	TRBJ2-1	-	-	CASSSTRVWGKPYNEQFF
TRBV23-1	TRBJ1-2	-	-	CASSHPDSEVYGYTF
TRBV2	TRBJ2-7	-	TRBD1	CASSGPRYRGGYEQYF
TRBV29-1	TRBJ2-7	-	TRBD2	CSVVWLAGGSYEQYF
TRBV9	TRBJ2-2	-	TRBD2	CASSPPSGRNTGELFF
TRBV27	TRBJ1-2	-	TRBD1	CASSLTGASGYTF
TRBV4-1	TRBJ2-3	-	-	CASSLRTALNTDTQYF
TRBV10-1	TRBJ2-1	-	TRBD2	CASRAGEHNEQFF
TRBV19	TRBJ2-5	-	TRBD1	CASSTMPGGDQETQYF
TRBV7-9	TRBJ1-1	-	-	CASSQVTGKATEAFF
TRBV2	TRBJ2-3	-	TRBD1	CASSGWGQGPTNTQYF
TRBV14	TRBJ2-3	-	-	CASSEGTDTQYF
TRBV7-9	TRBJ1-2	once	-	CASSPGGSRYGYTF
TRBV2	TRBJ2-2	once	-	CASGLASLRTGELFF
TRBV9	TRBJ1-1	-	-	CASSVVGAGTEAFF
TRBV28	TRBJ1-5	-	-	CASSFFGEHQPQHF
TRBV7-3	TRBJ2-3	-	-	CASSSQPNTQYF
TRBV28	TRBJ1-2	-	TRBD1	CASSFAGGLYGYTF
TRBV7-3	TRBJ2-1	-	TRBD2	CASSLSGGSINEQFF
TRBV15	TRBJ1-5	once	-	CATSPGRNSNQPQHF
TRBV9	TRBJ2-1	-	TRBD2	CASSQAGAGNEQFF
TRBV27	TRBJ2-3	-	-	CASSLYPSLVYGSTSDTQYF
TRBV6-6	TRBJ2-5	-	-	CASSYRYQETQYF
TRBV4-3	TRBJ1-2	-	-	CASSQSSGASVGYTF
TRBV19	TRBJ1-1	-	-	CASSMIWERRSGGTEAFF
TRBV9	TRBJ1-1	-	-	CASSPGPREAFF
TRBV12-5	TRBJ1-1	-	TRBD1	CASGRHRGLNTEAFF
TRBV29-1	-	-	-	CSVYRGGYEQYF
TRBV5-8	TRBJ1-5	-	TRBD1	CASSLGTGGGQPQHF
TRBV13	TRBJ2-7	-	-	CASSLVGSSYEQYF
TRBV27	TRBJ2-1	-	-	CASSLGRVGEQFF
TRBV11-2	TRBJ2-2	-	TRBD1	CASSPSRGQGRNGELFF
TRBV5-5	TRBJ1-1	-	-	CASSPGPQGWNTEAFF
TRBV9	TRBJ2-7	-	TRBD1	CASSSGGDRAHYEQYF
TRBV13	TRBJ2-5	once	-	CASSLYGGVGETQYF
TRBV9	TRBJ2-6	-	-	CASSGRGGHSGANVLTF
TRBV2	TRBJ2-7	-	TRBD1	CASRTRDSGYEQYF
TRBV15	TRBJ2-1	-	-	CATSRDWGPPVGNEQFF
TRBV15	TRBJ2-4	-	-	CATSSGLSMKNIQYF
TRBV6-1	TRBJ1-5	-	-	CASSESKHYSNQPQHF
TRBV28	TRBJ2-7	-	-	CASSLFSGLAYEQYF